Listed below are T cell receptor beta chains from one sample, sequenced in a study of blood T cell repertoires in COVID-19. Sequencing was performed with immunoSEQ multiplex PCR; in TCRdb, only in-frame clones are kept and a portion is missing. Of more than 150,000 clones listed, 90% were seen once; the top ten hold approximately 0.56%. Sequencing was done on a sample of peripheral blood. These receptors were taken from a man aged 50 to 60 with acute or convalescent COVID-19. Both conserved end residues are part of each CDR3.

J,V,length,CDR3
TRBJ1-3,TRBV29-1,14,CSVEARLSGNTIYF
TRBJ2-5,TRBV3-1/TRBV3-2,15,CASSQSDYIQETQYF
TRBJ1-5,TRBV6-1,17,CASSERGRGGSNQPQHF
TRBJ2-2,TRBV7-9,14,CASSSPTEAGELFF
TRBJ1-6,TRBV28,15,CASNALTGVYSPLHF
TRBJ2-1,TRBV10-3,16,CAIREAGTSGMGEQFF
TRBJ2-2,TRBV10-3,15,CAISGTGGVTGELFF
TRBJ2-3,TRBV19,15,CASSDGRRLGDTQYF
TRBJ1-5,TRBV27,14,CASSFHGRNQPQHF
TRBJ1-2,TRBV30,11,CAGGQIYGYTF
TRBJ1-4,TRBV3-1/TRBV3-2,13,CASSQFLIEKLFF